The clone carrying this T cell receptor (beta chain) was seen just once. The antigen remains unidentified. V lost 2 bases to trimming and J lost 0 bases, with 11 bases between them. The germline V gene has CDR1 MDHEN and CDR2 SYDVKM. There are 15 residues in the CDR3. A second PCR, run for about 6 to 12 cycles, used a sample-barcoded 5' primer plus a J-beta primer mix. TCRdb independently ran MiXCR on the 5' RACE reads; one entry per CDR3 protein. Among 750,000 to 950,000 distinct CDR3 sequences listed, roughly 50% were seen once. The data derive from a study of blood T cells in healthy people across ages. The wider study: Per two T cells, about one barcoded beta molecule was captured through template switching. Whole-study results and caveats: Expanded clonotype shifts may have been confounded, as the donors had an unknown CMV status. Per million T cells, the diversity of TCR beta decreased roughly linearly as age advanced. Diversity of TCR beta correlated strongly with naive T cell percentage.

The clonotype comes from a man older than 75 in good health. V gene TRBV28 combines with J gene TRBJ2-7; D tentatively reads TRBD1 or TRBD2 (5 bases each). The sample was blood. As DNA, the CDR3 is TGTGCCAGCAGTTTACGAGGGGAGATCTCCTACGAGCAGTACTTC. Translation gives CASSLRGEISYEQYF.